This T cell receptor (beta chain) stems from a study of PD-L1 blockade in urothelial cancer. Time point of the sample: pretreatment peripheral blood. This clone was observed a few times. The table came from immunoSEQ multiplex PCR; TCRdb's copy has only in-frame clones and leaves some out. The sample shows about 52,000 clones, 75% to 90% of them seen only once. This clonotype was sampled from a man between 45 and 60 years old with urothelial cancer. The source material was PBMCs, sampled around atezolizumab (anti-PD-L1) treatment.

CDR3 in amino acids: CASSEGTGGNQPQHF. CDR3 bases: TGTGCCAGCAGTGAAGGGACAGGGGGCAATCAGCCCCAGCATTTT. V usage is TRBV6-1 and J usage is TRBJ1-5; 9 nucleotides agree with TRBD1. The CDR3 runs 15 residues. The V segment lost 1 base and the J segment 2 bases; nucleotides outside the gene matches: 0. Germline V gene data show CDR1 as MNHNS and CDR2 as SASEGT.